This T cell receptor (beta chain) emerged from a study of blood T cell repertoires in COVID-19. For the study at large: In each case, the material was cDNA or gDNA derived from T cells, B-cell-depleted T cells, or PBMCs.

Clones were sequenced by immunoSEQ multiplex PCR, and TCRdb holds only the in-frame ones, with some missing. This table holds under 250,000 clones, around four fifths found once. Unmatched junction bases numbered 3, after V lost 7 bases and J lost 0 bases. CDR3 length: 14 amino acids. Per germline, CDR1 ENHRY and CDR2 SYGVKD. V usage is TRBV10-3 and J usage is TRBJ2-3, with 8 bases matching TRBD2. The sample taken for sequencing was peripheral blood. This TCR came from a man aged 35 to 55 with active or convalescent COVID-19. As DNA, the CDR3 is TGTGCCATCACCAGCGGGGGAAGCACAGATACGCAGTATTTT. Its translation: CAITSGGSTDTQYF.